This is a list of T cell receptor beta chains from one sample in a study of graft-versus-host responses after intestinal transplantation. Data came from immunoSEQ multiplex PCR; TCRdb stores just in-frame clones and leaves some out. The table shows approximately 19,000 clones, with 90% occurring only once. This specimen was PBMCs, taken 350 to 400 days after transplant. All receptors derive from a human patient who received an intestinal transplant, so some T cells may come from the graft donor. CDR3s include the opening cysteine and the closing phenylalanine or tryptophan. A D gene is named only where the DNA matches it firmly. The size entry is marked missing in some rows and otherwise reads once, few, many or a size class.

TRBD2	-	15	TRBV28	TRBJ2-1	TGTGCCAGCAGTATACTAGCGGAACCTTACAATGAGCAGTTCTTC	CASSILAEPYNEQFF
-	-	11	TRBV12-1	TRBJ1-1	TGTGCCAGCAGCGGCCACACTGAAGCTTTCTTT	CASSGHTEAFF
-	-	15	TRBV25-1	TRBJ2-3	TGTGCCAGCAGTGAATATTGGACTATCACAGATACGCAGTATTTT	CASSEYWTITDTQYF
TRBD1	-	14	TRBV4-1	TRBJ1-1	TGCGCCAGCAGCCTCCGGGACAGCTACACTGAAGCTTTCTTT	CASSLRDSYTEAFF
TRBD1	-	16	TRBV5-6	TRBJ2-3	TGTGCCAGCAGCTTGGGACAGGGTCTCTTCACAGATACGCAGTATTTT	CASSLGQGLFTDTQYF
-	-	14	TRBV9	TRBJ2-7	TGTGCCAGCAGCCGATACGACGGCCCCTACGAGCAGTACTTC	CASSRYDGPYEQYF
TRBD2	once	18	TRBV5-1	TRBJ2-1	TGCGCCAGCAGCCCCCCGGGACTAGCGGGGGGCTCCTACAATGAGCAGTTCTTC	CASSPPGLAGGSYNEQFF
TRBD2	once	19	TRBV7-9	TRBJ2-3	TGTGCCAGCAGCTTAAGGCGGGGGTGGACTGTCTCTAGCACAGATACGCAGTATTTT	CASSLRRGWTVSSTDTQYF
-	-	15	TRBV28	TRBJ2-3	TGTGCCAGCGGCGTAACAGGGAAGTCCACAGATACGCAGTATTTT	CASGVTGKSTDTQYF
-	once	16	TRBV25-1	TRBJ2-7	TGTGCCAGCAGTGAACAGGTTGGGAGAGGGAGCTACGAGCAGTACTTC	CASSEQVGRGSYEQYF
-	-	15	TRBV6-1	TRBJ2-7	TGTGCCAGCAGTGACGGTAGGCAGTCTGCTGAAGAGCAGTACTTC	CASSDGRQSAEEQYF
-	-	16	TRBV7-9	TRBJ2-7	TGTGCCAGCAGCTTATTGGGGGCCACGCCTTCCTACGAGCAGTACTTC	CASSLLGATPSYEQYF
TRBD1	once	19	TRBV6-1	TRBJ1-1	TGTGCCAGCAGTGAAGCCCTTCCGGGACAGGGGATTATTAAGTCTGAAGCTTTCTTT	CASSEALPGQGIIKSEAFF
-	-	16	TRBV6-1	TRBJ1-2	TGTGCCAGCAGTGATTCGAAAGGCACCGCTTACTATGGCTACACCTTC	CASSDSKGTAYYGYTF
-	once	13	TRBV7-3	TRBJ2-7	TGTGCCAGCAGTCTAAACGGAGCCTACGAGCAGTACTTC	CASSLNGAYEQYF
TRBD1	-	15	TRBV6-6	TRBJ1-5	TGTGCCAGCAGCGACAGGGGATTTAGCAATCAGCCCCAGCATTTT	CASSDRGFSNQPQHF
-	-	15	TRBV4-1	TRBJ1-1	TGCGCCAGCAGCCAAGAGTACCAGGCCAACACTGAAGCTTTCTTT	CASSQEYQANTEAFF
-	-	14	TRBV4-2	TRBJ2-2	TGTGCCAGCAGCCAATCGGGAGCGACCGGGGAGCTGTTTTTT	CASSQSGATGELFF
TRBD1	-	12	TRBV2	TRBJ2-7	TGTGCCAGCAGTGAGAAGGGGGCCGAGCAGTACTTC	CASSEKGAEQYF
-	-	15	TRBV12-2	TRBJ2-5	TGTGCAAGTCGCTTCCCACAGGGGGCGGGGGAGACCCAGTACTTC	CASRFPQGAGETQYF
-	-	13	TRBV5-5	TRBJ2-7	TGTGCCAGCAGCCCAGCAGGGAGGTACGAGCAGTACTTC	CASSPAGRYEQYF
TRBD2	-	18	TRBV11-3	TRBJ2-7	TGTGCCAGCAGCTTAGATCTAATTGGAGGTCTAGCGGGTTACGAGCAGTACTTC	CASSLDLIGGLAGYEQYF